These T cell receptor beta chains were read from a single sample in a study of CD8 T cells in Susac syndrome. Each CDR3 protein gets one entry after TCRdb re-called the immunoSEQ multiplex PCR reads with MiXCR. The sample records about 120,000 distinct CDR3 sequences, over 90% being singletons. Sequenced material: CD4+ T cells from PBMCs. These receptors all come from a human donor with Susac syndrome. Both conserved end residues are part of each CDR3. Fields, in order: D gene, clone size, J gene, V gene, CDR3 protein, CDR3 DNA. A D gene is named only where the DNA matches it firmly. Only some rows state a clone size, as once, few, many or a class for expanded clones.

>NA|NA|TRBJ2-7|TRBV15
CATSRDYSRRVSYEQYF
TGTGCCACCAGCAGAGATTATTCTCGCAGGGTATCTTACGAGCAGTACTTC
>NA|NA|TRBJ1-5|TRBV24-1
CATSDSVPAGSNQPQHF
TGTGCCACCAGTGATTCCGTCCCGGCAGGTAGCAATCAGCCCCAGCATTTT
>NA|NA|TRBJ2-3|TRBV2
CASSEARSTDTQYF
TGTGCCAGCAGTGAAGCACGGTCCACAGATACGCAGTATTTT
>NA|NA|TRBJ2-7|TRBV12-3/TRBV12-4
CASGRSYEQYF
TGTGCCAGCGGACGGTCCTACGAGCAGTACTTC
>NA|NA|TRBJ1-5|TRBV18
CASSPGGGQPQHF
TGTGCCAGCTCACCAGGGGGCGGACAGCCCCAGCATTTT
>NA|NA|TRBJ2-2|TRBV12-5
CASGLFHSVGELFF
TGTGCTAGTGGTTTGTTCCACAGCGTCGGGGAGCTGTTTTTT
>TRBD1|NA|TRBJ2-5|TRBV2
CASRKQGSETQYF
TGTGCCAGCAGGAAACAGGGGTCAGAGACCCAGTACTTC
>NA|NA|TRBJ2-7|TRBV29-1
CSASGQAYYEQYF
TGCAGCGCCTCCGGGCAGGCCTACTACGAGCAGTACTTC
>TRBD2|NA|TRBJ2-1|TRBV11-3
CASSTLGGSDEQFF
TGTGCCAGCAGCACCCTGGGCGGGAGTGATGAGCAGTTCTTC
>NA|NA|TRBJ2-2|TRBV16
CASSQSSFLELFF
TGTGCCAGCAGCCAATCCTCGTTTTTGGAGCTGTTTTTT
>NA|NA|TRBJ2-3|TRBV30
CAWSVLAGDTQYF
TGTGCCTGGAGTGTACTGGCGGGAGATACGCAGTATTTT
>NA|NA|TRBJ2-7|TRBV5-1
CASSPKTGSSSYEQYF
TGCGCCAGCAGCCCCAAGACAGGATCGAGCTCCTACGAGCAGTACTTC
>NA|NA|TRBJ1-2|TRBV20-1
CSAPQGDYGYTF
TGCAGTGCTCCACAGGGTGACTATGGCTACACCTTC
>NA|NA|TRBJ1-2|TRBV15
CATSGPVLGLYGYTF
TGTGCCACCAGCGGCCCAGTCCTCGGGCTCTATGGCTACACCTTC
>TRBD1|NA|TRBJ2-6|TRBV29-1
CSVPRQGGAGANVLTF
TGCAGCGTTCCCCGACAGGGTGGTGCTGGGGCCAACGTCCTGACTTTC
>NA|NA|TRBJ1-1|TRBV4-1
CASRLRNGGGTEAFF
TGCGCCAGCAGACTACGGAACGGAGGAGGCACTGAAGCTTTCTTT
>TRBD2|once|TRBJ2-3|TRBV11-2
CASSLRAGGWHTDTQYF
TGTGCCAGCAGCTTAAGGGCGGGAGGATGGCACACAGATACGCAGTATTTT
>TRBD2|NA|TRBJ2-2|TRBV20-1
CSAGLAGVRGELFF
TGCAGTGCGGGACTAGCGGGAGTACGGGGGGAGCTGTTTTTT
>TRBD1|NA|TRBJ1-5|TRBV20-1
CSAPDRIRNQPQHF
TGCAGTGCTCCGGACAGGATCAGGAATCAGCCCCAGCATTTT
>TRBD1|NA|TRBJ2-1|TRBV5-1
CASSYHGQGSYNEQFF
TGCGCCAGCAGCTATCACGGACAGGGCTCCTACAATGAGCAGTTCTTC
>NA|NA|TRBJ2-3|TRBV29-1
CSAMDREGQTDTQYF
TGCAGCGCCATGGACAGGGAGGGTCAGACAGATACGCAGTATTTT
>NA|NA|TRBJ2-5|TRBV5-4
CASSRDNTRQETQYF
TGTGCCAGCAGCCGGGATAACACCCGTCAAGAGACCCAGTACTTC
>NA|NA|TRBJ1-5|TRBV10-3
CATAGTSNQPQHF
TGTGCCACAGCAGGGACTAGCAATCAGCCCCAGCATTTT
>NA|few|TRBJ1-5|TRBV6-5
CASKGSNQPQHF
TGTGCCAGTAAAGGTTCGAATCAGCCCCAGCATTTT
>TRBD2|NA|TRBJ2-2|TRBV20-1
CSARDSSGRSGELFF
TGCAGTGCTAGAGATTCTAGCGGGAGGTCCGGGGAGCTGTTTTTT
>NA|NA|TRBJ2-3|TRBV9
CASSDPGLDTQYF
TGTGCCAGCAGCGACCCCGGGCTAGATACGCAGTATTTT
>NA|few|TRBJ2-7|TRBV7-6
CASSLSPSARQYF
TGTGCCAGCAGCTTATCCCCGAGTGCGCGGCAGTACTTC
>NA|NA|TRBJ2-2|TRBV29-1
CSVVRRDLTGELFF
TGCAGCGTTGTCCGGAGAGACCTCACCGGGGAGCTGTTTTTT
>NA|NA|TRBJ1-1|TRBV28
CASFPGGANTEAFF
TGTGCCAGCTTCCCCGGGGGGGCCAACACTGAAGCTTTCTTT
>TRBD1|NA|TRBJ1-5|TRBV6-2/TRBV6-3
CASSTLGGQKQPQHF
TGTGCCAGCAGTACCTTGGGGGGACAGAAACAGCCCCAGCATTTT
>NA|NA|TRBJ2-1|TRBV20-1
CSARTPDRLNEQFF
TGCAGTGCCAGGACCCCCGACAGGCTCAATGAGCAGTTCTTC
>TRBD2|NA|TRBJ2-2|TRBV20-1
CSARPGLAGGTGELFF
TGCAGTGCTAGACCCGGACTAGCGGGAGGGACCGGGGAGCTGTTTTTT
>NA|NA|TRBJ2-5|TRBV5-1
CASSLAWLGDGKETQYF
TGCGCCAGCAGCTTGGCCTGGTTGGGGGATGGCAAAGAGACCCAGTACTTC
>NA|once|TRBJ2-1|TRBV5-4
CASSLQGGHNEQFF
TGTGCCAGCAGCTTGCAGGGTGGTCACAATGAGCAGTTCTTC
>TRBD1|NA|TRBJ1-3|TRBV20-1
CSAKGAIGNTIYF
TGCAGTGCTAAGGGGGCAATTGGAAACACCATATATTTT
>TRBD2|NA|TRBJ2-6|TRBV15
CATSKGWTSGFYSGANVLTF
TGTGCCACCAGCAAGGGGTGGACTAGCGGGTTCTACTCTGGGGCCAACGTCCTGACTTTC
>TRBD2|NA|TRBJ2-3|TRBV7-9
CASSHGLAGGPSPPDTQYF
TGTGCCAGCAGCCACGGACTAGCGGGAGGGCCGTCCCCCCCAGATACGCAGTATTTT
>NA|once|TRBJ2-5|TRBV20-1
CSAREAVQETQYF
TGCAGTGCTAGGGAGGCTGTTCAAGAGACCCAGTACTTC
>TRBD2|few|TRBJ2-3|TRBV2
CASSFRLAASTDTQYF
TGTGCCAGCAGTTTCCGACTAGCGGCTAGCACAGATACGCAGTATTTT
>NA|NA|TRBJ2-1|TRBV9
CASSVVPTYNEQFF
TGTGCCAGCAGCGTAGTGCCAACCTACAATGAGCAGTTCTTC
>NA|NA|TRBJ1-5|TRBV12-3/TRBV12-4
CASSLGGQPQHF
TGTGCCAGCAGTTTAGGGGGTCAGCCCCAGCATTTT
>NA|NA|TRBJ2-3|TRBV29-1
CSVSKGVSTDTQYF
TGCAGCGTTTCAAAAGGAGTTAGCACAGATACGCAGTATTTT
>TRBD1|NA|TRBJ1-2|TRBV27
CASSSGQVYGYTF
TGTGCCAGCAGTTCCGGACAGGTCTATGGCTACACCTTC
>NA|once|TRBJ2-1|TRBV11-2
CASRDIGREQFF
TGTGCCAGCAGGGACATTGGGCGTGAGCAGTTCTTC
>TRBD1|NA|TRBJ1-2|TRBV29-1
CSVGDRGFYGYTF
TGCAGCGTTGGGGACAGGGGGTTTTATGGCTACACCTTC
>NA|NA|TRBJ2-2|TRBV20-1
CSASRSGATGELSF
TGCAGTGCTAGTCGCAGCGGAGCCACCGGGGAGCTGTCTTTT
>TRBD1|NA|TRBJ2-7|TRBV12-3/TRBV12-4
CASTGTEDLDEQYF
TGTGCCAGCACCGGGACAGAGGACCTCGACGAGCAGTACTTC
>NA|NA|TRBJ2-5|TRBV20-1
CSARRLQETQYF
TGCAGTGCTAGAAGACTCCAAGAGACCCAGTACTTC
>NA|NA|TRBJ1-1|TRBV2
CASSKNTEAFF
TGTGCCAGCAGTAAAAACACTGAAGCTTTCTTT
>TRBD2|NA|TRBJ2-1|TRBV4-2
CASSQGRGGGDEQFF
TGTGCCAGCAGCCAAGGTCGTGGCGGGGGGGATGAGCAGTTCTTC
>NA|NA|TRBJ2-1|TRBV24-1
CATSDSQRSHNEQFF
TGTGCCACCAGTGATTCACAAAGGAGTCACAATGAGCAGTTCTTC
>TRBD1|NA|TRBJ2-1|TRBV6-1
CAGDSNNEQFF
TGTGCCGGGGACAGTAACAATGAGCAGTTCTTC
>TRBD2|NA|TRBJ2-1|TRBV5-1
CASSPPGLAVDEQFF
TGCGCCAGCAGCCCTCCCGGACTAGCGGTTGATGAGCAGTTCTTC
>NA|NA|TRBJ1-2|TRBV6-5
CASRNHLALNYGYTF
TGTGCCAGCAGAAACCACTTGGCTCTCAACTATGGCTACACCTTC
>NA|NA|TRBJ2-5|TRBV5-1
CASSLAGGGGETQYF
TGCGCCAGCAGCTTGGCCGGAGGGGGCGGGGAGACCCAGTACTTC
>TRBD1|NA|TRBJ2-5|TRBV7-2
CASSMQRDRQETQYF
TGTGCCAGCAGCATGCAAAGGGACAGGCAAGAGACCCAGTACTTC
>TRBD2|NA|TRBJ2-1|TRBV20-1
CSASPAGGPAVNEQFF
TGCAGTGCTAGCCCCGCGGGGGGCCCGGCCGTTAATGAGCAGTTCTTC